The clone carrying this TCR beta chain was picked up many times. Antigen unknown. The V and J ends lost 6 bases and 2 bases respectively, with 8 bases between them. Germline V gene sequence: CDR1 MNHEY, CDR2 SVGEGT. The length of the CDR3 is 13 residues. Unique molecular identifiers tagged individual cDNA molecules. TCRdb itself ran the 5' RACE reads through MiXCR, one entry per CDR3 protein. The sample holds more than 85,000 distinct CDR3 sequences, roughly 17% seen once. The sample comes from a study of early T cells in non-severe SARS-CoV-2 infection. Study outcomes and limitations: CD4 and private specificities were missed by VDJdb matching, which favored anti-spike CD8 responses.

The sequenced sample was whole blood. This TCR derives from an adult who was a healthcare worker with PCR-confirmed SARS-CoV-2 infection or an uninfected control (not recorded which). The chain has TRBV6-2 or TRBV6-3 and TRBJ2-1, with D unresolved. The CDR3 loop is CASRPGTYNEQFF. The CDR3 coding sequence is TGTGCCAGCAGGCCGGGCACCTACAATGAGCAGTTCTTC.